This is a list of T cell receptor beta chains from one sample in a study of blood T cells in healthy people across ages. A single record per CDR3 protein comes from TCRdb applying MiXCR to the 5' RACE reads. Of about a million distinct CDR3 sequences listed, roughly 51% are singletons. The sample taken for sequencing was blood. All receptors derive from a woman aged 60-75 years in good health. CDR3s include the opening cysteine and the closing phenylalanine or tryptophan. The order of the fields is CDR3 length, V gene, J gene, clone size, D gene, CDR3 protein, CDR3 DNA. The D gene is left open where the match is weak. For some rows the clone size is stated as once, few or many, or as a class when expanded; others skip it.

cdr3_length: 14; v_call: TRBV12-3/TRBV12-4; j_call: TRBJ2-1; clone_size: few; d_call: TRBD1; cdr3_aa: CASSLVGTDNEQFF; cdr3_nt: TGTGCCAGCAGTTTAGTTGGGACAGACAATGAGCAGTTCTTC
cdr3_length: 15; v_call: TRBV7-2; j_call: TRBJ2-3; clone_size: -; d_call: TRBD2; cdr3_aa: CASDLSGAGTDTQYF; cdr3_nt: TGTGCCAGCGATCTTAGCGGGGCGGGCACAGATACGCAGTATTTT
cdr3_length: 14; v_call: TRBV20-1; j_call: TRBJ2-7; clone_size: -; d_call: TRBD1; cdr3_aa: CSASWDSSSYEQYF; cdr3_nt: TGCAGTGCTAGCTGGGACAGCAGCTCCTACGAGCAGTACTTC
cdr3_length: 17; v_call: TRBV7-2; j_call: TRBJ2-5; clone_size: -; d_call: -; cdr3_aa: CASSFGVLAGLQETQYF; cdr3_nt: TGTGCCAGCAGCTTCGGGGTTCTGGCAGGGCTCCAAGAGACCCAGTACTTC
cdr3_length: 17; v_call: TRBV7-2; j_call: TRBJ2-1; clone_size: -; d_call: TRBD2; cdr3_aa: CASSLASGTSRPNEQFF; cdr3_nt: TGTGCCAGCAGCTTAGCTAGCGGGACTAGCAGGCCGAATGAGCAGTTCTTC
cdr3_length: 15; v_call: TRBV5-1; j_call: TRBJ1-6; clone_size: -; d_call: TRBD1; cdr3_aa: CASSWAGQGSSLLHF; cdr3_nt: TGCGCCAGCAGCTGGGCGGGACAGGGCAGTTCACTCCTCCACTTT
cdr3_length: 15; v_call: TRBV28; j_call: TRBJ1-5; clone_size: few; d_call: -; cdr3_aa: CASSLLTGTNQPQHF; cdr3_nt: TGTGCCAGCAGTTTATTAACTGGGACAAATCAGCCCCAGCATTTT
cdr3_length: 17; v_call: TRBV21-1; j_call: TRBJ2-7; clone_size: -; d_call: -; cdr3_aa: CASSKDSGTGYSYEQYF; cdr3_nt: TGTGCCAGCAGCAAAGACTCCGGGACAGGATACTCCTACGAGCAGTACTTC
cdr3_length: 13; v_call: TRBV29-1; j_call: TRBJ1-1; clone_size: few; d_call: -; cdr3_aa: CSVEEPRNTEAFF; cdr3_nt: TGCAGCGTTGAAGAGCCCCGTAACACTGAAGCTTTCTTT
cdr3_length: 13; v_call: TRBV5-6; j_call: TRBJ2-1; clone_size: few; d_call: -; cdr3_aa: CASSLVQGNEQFF; cdr3_nt: TGTGCCAGCAGCTTGGTACAGGGTAATGAGCAGTTCTTC
cdr3_length: 17; v_call: TRBV12-3/TRBV12-4; j_call: TRBJ2-5; clone_size: -; d_call: TRBD1; cdr3_aa: CASSMNPGTGYQETQYF; cdr3_nt: TGTGCCAGCAGCATGAACCCCGGGACAGGGTATCAAGAGACCCAGTACTTC
cdr3_length: 13; v_call: TRBV28; j_call: TRBJ2-1; clone_size: once; d_call: -; cdr3_aa: CAGIASKNNEQFF; cdr3_nt: TGTGCCGGCATAGCGTCTAAGAACAATGAGCAGTTCTTC
cdr3_length: 13; v_call: TRBV18; j_call: TRBJ1-2; clone_size: -; d_call: -; cdr3_aa: CASSPSDGYGYTF; cdr3_nt: TGTGCCAGCTCACCCTCGGACGGCTATGGCTACACCTTC
cdr3_length: 16; v_call: TRBV10-3; j_call: TRBJ1-5; clone_size: few; d_call: -; cdr3_aa: CAISESGFSVGQPQHF; cdr3_nt: TGTGCCATCAGTGAGTCGGGCTTCAGCGTGGGCCAGCCCCAGCATTTT
cdr3_length: 17; v_call: TRBV7-3; j_call: TRBJ2-3; clone_size: -; d_call: TRBD2; cdr3_aa: CASSLKPSGSPGDTQYF; cdr3_nt: TGTGCCAGCAGCTTAAAGCCTAGCGGGAGCCCCGGAGATACGCAGTATTTT
cdr3_length: 13; v_call: TRBV2; j_call: TRBJ1-5; clone_size: few; d_call: -; cdr3_aa: CASSRTDNQPQHF; cdr3_nt: TGTGCCAGCAGTAGAACAGACAATCAGCCCCAGCATTTT
cdr3_length: 15; v_call: TRBV7-2; j_call: TRBJ2-3; clone_size: -; d_call: -; cdr3_aa: CASSPVASATDTQYF; cdr3_nt: TGTGCCAGCAGCCCGGTTGCTAGCGCCACAGATACGCAGTATTTT
cdr3_length: 13; v_call: TRBV7-2; j_call: TRBJ1-1; clone_size: few; d_call: TRBD1; cdr3_aa: CASSSNRGGEAFF; cdr3_nt: TGTGCCAGCAGCTCTAACAGGGGAGGGGAAGCTTTCTTT
cdr3_length: 16; v_call: TRBV20-1; j_call: TRBJ2-7; clone_size: -; d_call: TRBD1; cdr3_aa: CSAAQGWGQGAIEQYF; cdr3_nt: TGCAGTGCTGCCCAAGGTTGGGGACAGGGGGCAATAGAGCAGTACTTC
cdr3_length: 17; v_call: TRBV15; j_call: TRBJ2-3; clone_size: -; d_call: TRBD2; cdr3_aa: CATSRERLAGSEWAQYF; cdr3_nt: TGTGCCACCAGCAGAGAAAGACTAGCGGGATCCGAGTGGGCGCAGTATTTT
cdr3_length: 13; v_call: TRBV12-3/TRBV12-4; j_call: TRBJ2-1; clone_size: few; d_call: -; cdr3_aa: CASNYYSNNEQFF; cdr3_nt: TGTGCCAGCAACTACTACAGTAACAATGAGCAGTTCTTC
cdr3_length: 12; v_call: TRBV29-1; j_call: TRBJ2-7; clone_size: -; d_call: TRBD1; cdr3_aa: CSVVTGSHEQYF; cdr3_nt: TGCAGCGTCGTGACAGGGAGCCACGAGCAGTACTTC
cdr3_length: 15; v_call: TRBV9; j_call: TRBJ2-7; clone_size: -; d_call: -; cdr3_aa: CASSVGEGPVYEQYF; cdr3_nt: TGTGCCAGCAGCGTAGGGGAAGGCCCTGTCTACGAGCAGTACTTC
cdr3_length: 13; v_call: TRBV7-2; j_call: TRBJ2-1; clone_size: -; d_call: -; cdr3_aa: CASREALYNEQFF; cdr3_nt: TGTGCCAGCAGGGAGGCCCTCTACAATGAGCAGTTCTTC
cdr3_length: 12; v_call: TRBV7-6; j_call: TRBJ1-1; clone_size: few; d_call: -; cdr3_aa: CASSSSGHQAFF; cdr3_nt: TGTGCCAGCAGCTCGTCAGGGCACCAAGCTTTCTTT
cdr3_length: 16; v_call: TRBV11-2; j_call: TRBJ2-4; clone_size: -; d_call: -; cdr3_aa: CASSLAGRGAKNIQYF; cdr3_nt: TGTGCCAGCAGCTTAGCCGGGAGAGGGGCCAAAAACATTCAGTACTTC
cdr3_length: 13; v_call: TRBV4-1; j_call: TRBJ2-7; clone_size: -; d_call: -; cdr3_aa: CASSHGQLYEQYF; cdr3_nt: TGCGCCAGCAGCCATGGGCAGCTCTACGAGCAGTACTTC
cdr3_length: 14; v_call: TRBV25-1; j_call: TRBJ2-3; clone_size: -; d_call: -; cdr3_aa: CASRGPVWGDTQYF; cdr3_nt: TGTGCCAGCAGGGGCCCGGTTTGGGGAGATACGCAGTATTTT